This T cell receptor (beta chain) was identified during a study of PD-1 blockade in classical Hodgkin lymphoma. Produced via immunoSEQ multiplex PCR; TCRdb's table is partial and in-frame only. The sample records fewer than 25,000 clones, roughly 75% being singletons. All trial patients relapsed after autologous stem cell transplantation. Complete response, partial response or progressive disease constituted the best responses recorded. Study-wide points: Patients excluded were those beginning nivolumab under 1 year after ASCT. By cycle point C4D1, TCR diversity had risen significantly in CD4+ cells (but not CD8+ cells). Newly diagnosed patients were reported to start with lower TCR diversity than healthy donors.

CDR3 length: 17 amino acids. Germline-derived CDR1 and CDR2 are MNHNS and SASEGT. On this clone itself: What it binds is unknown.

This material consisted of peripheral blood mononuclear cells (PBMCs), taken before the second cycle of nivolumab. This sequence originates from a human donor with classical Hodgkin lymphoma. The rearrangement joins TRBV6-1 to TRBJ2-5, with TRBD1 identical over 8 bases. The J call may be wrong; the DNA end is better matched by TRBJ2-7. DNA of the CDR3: TGTGCCAGCAGTGAATGGTACGGACAGGGAGCGTCCTACGAGCAGTACTTC. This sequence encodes CASSEWYGQGASYEQYF.